The rows below give T cell receptor beta chains drawn from one sample of a study of blood T cell repertoires in COVID-19. TCRdb keeps only in-frame clones here, not all; method: immunoSEQ multiplex PCR. The sample consists of 300,000 to 500,000 clones, more than 75% of them appearing once. The specimen was PBMCs or T cells enriched from blood (not recorded which). The origin of the receptors is a woman aged 25-40 years with acute COVID-19. The CDR3 runs from the conserved cysteine through the conserved F or W. D genes are given only for firm matches. Not every row has a clone size; where given, it reads once, few, many or a size class.

TRBJ2-1	TRBV29-1	TRBD2	.	CSVTGTSGAEQFF	TGCAGCGTTACCGGAACTAGCGGGGCTGAGCAGTTCTTC
TRBJ2-5	TRBV12-5	.	.	CASGLVPKGEAGVYSETQYF	TGTGCTAGTGGTTTGGTACCCAAGGGGGAGGCGGGGGTTTATTCAGAGACCCAGTACTTC
TRBJ2-3	TRBV7-2	TRBD2	.	CASSLTSGGSRTDTQYF	TGTGCCAGCAGCTTAACTAGCGGGGGTTCAAGGACAGATACGCAGTATTTT
TRBJ2-5	TRBV6-1	.	.	CASSELATGKRRETQYF	TGTGCCAGCAGTGAACTAGCGACAGGGAAACGTAGAGAGACCCAGTACTTC
TRBJ2-1	TRBV6-5	TRBD2	.	CPTESGGDNEQFF	TGCCCCACGGAAAGCGGGGGGGACAATGAGCAGTTCTTC
TRBJ2-5	TRBV15	.	.	CATSRVRETQYF	TGTGCCACCAGCAGAGTCCGGGAGACCCAGTACTTC
TRBJ2-2	TRBV24-1	.	.	CATSVKGSGELFF	TGTGCCACCAGTGTGAAGGGGTCCGGGGAGCTGTTTTTT
TRBJ1-3	TRBV5-5	.	.	CASSPLADTLSGNTIYF	TGTGCCAGCAGCCCTCTTGCGGACACTCTCTCTGGAAACACCATATATTTT
TRBJ1-1	TRBV19	TRBD1	.	CASSTQTGGRTEAFF	TGTGCCAGTAGTACCCAAACAGGGGGCAGGACTGAAGCTTTCTTT
TRBJ1-2	TRBV12-3/TRBV12-4	.	.	CASSPTVNYGYTF	TGTGCCAGCAGCCCGACAGTTAACTATGGCTACACCTTC
TRBJ1-2	TRBV3-1/TRBV3-2	.	.	CASSEGPDYGYTF	TGTGCCAGCAGCGAAGGCCCAGATTATGGCTACACCTTC
TRBJ2-7	TRBV19	TRBD1	once	CASNEDRLSDEQYF	TGTGCCAGTAACGAGGACAGGCTCTCAGACGAGCAGTACTTC
TRBJ1-6	TRBV27	TRBD1	.	CASSPPGQGSYSPLHF	TGTGCCAGCAGCCCCCCGGGACAGGGATCTTATTCACCCCTCCACTTT
TRBJ2-5	TRBV24-1	.	.	CATSDLRGDQQETQYF	TGTGCCACCAGTGATTTACGGGGAGACCAACAAGAGACCCAGTACTTC
TRBJ2-3	TRBV5-1	TRBD2	.	CASSWGLAGSYTQYF	TGCGCCAGCAGCTGGGGACTAGCGGGGAGTTATACGCAGTATTTT
TRBJ1-3	TRBV9	TRBD1	.	CASSAGQGERGNTIYF	TGTGCCAGCAGCGCCGGACAGGGAGAGAGAGGAAACACCATATATTTT
TRBJ1-2	TRBV6-2/TRBV6-3	TRBD1	.	CASSFSTRGRSANYGYTF	TGTGCCAGCAGTTTTTCAACGAGGGGGCGTTCGGCTAACTATGGCTACACCTTC
TRBJ1-1	TRBV11-2	TRBD1	.	CASSLRQGARNTEAFF	TGTGCCAGCAGCTTAAGACAGGGGGCGCGGAACACTGAAGCTTTCTTT